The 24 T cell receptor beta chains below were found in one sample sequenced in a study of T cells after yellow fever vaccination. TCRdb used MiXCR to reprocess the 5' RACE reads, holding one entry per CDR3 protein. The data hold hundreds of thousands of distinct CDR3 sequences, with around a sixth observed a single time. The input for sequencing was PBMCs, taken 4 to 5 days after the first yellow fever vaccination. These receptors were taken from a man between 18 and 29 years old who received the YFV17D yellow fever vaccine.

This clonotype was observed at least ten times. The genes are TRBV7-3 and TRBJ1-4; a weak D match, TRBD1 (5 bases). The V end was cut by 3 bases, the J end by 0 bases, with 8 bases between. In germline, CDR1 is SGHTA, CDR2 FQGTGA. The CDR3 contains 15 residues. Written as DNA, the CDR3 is TGTGCCAGCAGCTTCGCAGGGACAACTAATGAAAAACTGTTTTTT. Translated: CASSFAGTTNEKLFF. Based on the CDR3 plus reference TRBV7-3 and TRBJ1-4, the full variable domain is GAGVSQTPSNKVTEKGKYVELRCDPISGHTALYWYRQSLGQGPEFLIYFQGTGAADDSGLPNDRFFAVRPEGSVSTLKIQRTERGDSAVYLCASSFAGTTNEKLFFGSGTQLSVL.

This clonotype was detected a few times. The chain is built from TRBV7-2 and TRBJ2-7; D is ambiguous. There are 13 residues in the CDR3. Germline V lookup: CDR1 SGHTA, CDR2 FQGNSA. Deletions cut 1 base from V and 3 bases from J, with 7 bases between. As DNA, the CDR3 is TGTGCCAGCAGCTTAGATGGTGACTACGAGCAGTACTTC. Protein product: CASSLDGDYEQYF.

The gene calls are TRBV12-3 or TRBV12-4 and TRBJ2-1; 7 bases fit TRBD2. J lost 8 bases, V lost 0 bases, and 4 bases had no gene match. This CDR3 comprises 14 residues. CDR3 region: CASSLAGGSYEQFF. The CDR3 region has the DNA TGTGCCAGCAGTTTAGCGGGGGGGAGCTATGAGCAGTTCTTC.

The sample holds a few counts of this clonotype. The CDR3 spells CASSWVGPRTSTNEKLFF. The CDR3 region has the DNA TGTGCCAGCAGCTGGGTCGGACCGCGGACTTCAACTAATGAAAAACTGTTTTTT. The genes are TRBV11-2 and TRBJ1-4; D ambiguous. Germline V gene lookup returns CDR1 SGHAT and CDR2 FQNNGV. This CDR3 comprises 18 residues. V lost 4 bases, J lost 0 bases, and 18 bases lay in between.

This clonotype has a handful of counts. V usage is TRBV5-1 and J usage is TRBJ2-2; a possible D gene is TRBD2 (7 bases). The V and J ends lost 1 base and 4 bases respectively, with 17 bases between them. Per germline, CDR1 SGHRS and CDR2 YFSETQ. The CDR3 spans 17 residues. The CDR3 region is CASSLIRGAPGTGELFF. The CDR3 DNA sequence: TGCGCCAGCAGCTTGATCCGGGGGGCCCCGGGCACCGGGGAGCTGTTTTTT.

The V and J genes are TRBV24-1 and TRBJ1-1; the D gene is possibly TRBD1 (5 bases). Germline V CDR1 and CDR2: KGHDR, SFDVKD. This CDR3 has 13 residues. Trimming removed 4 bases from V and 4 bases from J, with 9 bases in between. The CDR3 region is CATSDQGSTEAFF. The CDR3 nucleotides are TGTGCCACCAGTGACCAGGGTTCCACTGAAGCTTTCTTT.

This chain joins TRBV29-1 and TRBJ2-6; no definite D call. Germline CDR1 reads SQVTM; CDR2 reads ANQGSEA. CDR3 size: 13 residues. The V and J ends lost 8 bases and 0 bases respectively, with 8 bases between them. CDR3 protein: CSCSLSGANVLTF. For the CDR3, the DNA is TGCAGCTGCAGCCTCTCTGGGGCCAACGTCCTGACTTTC.

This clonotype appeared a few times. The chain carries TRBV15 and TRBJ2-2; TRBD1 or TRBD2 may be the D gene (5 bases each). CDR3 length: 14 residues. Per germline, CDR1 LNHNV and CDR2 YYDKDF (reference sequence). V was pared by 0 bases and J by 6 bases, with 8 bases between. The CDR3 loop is CATSRDGGSGELFF. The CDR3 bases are TGTGCCACCAGCAGAGATGGGGGTTCCGGGGAGCTGTTTTTT. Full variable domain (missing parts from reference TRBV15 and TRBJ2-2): DAMVIQNPRYQVTQFGKPVTLSCSQTLNHNVMYWYQQKSSQAPKLLFHYYDKDFNNEADTPDNFQSRRPNTSFCFLDIRSPGLGDTAMYLCATSRDGGSGELFFGEGSRLTVL.

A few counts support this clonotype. The CDR3 DNA sequence: TGCAGCGTTGTGTTGGCGGGGCGGGAGACCCAGTACTTC. Encoded protein: CSVVLAGRETQYF. The gene calls are TRBV29-1 and TRBJ2-5, with TRBD2 as a possible D gene (6 bases). The V gene lost 4 bases and the J gene lost 5 bases, with 14 bases spanning the gap. The CDR3 has 13 amino acids. Germline-derived CDR1 and CDR2 are SQVTM and ANQGSEA. Based on the CDR3 plus reference TRBV29-1 and TRBJ2-5, the full variable domain is SAVISQKPSRDICQRGTSLTIQCQVDSQVTMMFWYRQQPGQSLTLIATANQGSEATYESGFVIDKFPISRPNLTFSTLTVSNMSPEDSSIYLCSVVLAGRETQYFGPGTRLLVL.

Here the CDR3 reads CASSSGQAPQETQYF. CDR3 bases: TGTGCCAGCAGCTCGGGACAGGCGCCTCAAGAGACCCAGTACTTC. The chain employs TRBV7-9 and TRBJ2-5; 8 nucleotides match TRBD1. The germline V gene encodes CDR1 SEHNR and CDR2 FQNEAQ (reference sequence). CDR3 length: 15 amino acids. V was clipped by 4 bases and J by 2 bases; unmatched bases: 6.

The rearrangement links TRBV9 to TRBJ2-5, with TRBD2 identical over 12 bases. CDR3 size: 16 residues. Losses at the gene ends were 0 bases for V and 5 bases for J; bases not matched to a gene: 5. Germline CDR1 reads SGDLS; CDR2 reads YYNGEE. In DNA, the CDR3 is TGTGCCAGCAGCGTAGCGACTAGCGGGGGTCGGGAGACCCAGTACTTC. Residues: CASSVATSGGRETQYF. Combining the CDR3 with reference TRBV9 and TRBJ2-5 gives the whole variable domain DSGVTQTPKHLITATGQRVTLRCSPRSGDLSVYWYQQSLDQGLQFLIQYYNGEERAKGNILERFSAQQFPDLHSELNLSSLELGDSALYFCASSVATSGGRETQYFGPGTRLLVL.

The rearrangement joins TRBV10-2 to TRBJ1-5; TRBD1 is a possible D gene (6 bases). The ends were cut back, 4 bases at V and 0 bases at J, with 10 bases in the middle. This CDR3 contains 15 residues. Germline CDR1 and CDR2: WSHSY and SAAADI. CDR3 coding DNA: TGCGCCAGCAGTGGCGGACAGACTAGCAATCAGCCCCAGCATTTT. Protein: CASSGGQTSNQPQHF.

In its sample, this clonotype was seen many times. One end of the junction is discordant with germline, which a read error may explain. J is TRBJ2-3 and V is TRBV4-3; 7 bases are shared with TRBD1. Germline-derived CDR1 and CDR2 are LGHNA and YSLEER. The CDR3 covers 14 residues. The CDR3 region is CASSQDRGTDTQYF. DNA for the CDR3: TGTGCCAGCAGCCAAGACAGGGGCACAGATACGCAGTATTTT.

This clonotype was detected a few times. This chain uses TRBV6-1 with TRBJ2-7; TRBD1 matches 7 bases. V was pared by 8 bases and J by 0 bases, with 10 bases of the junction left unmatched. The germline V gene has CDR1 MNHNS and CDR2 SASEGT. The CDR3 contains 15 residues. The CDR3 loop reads CASQYSRDSSYEQYF. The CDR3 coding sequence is TGTGCCAGCCAATACTCTCGGGACAGCTCCTACGAGCAGTACTTC.

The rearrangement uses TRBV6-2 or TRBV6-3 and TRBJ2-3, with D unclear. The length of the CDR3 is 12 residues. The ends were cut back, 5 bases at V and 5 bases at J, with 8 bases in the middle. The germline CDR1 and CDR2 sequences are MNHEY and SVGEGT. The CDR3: CASSAPRDTQYF. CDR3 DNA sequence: TGTGCCAGCAGTGCCCCCAGAGATACGCAGTATTTT.

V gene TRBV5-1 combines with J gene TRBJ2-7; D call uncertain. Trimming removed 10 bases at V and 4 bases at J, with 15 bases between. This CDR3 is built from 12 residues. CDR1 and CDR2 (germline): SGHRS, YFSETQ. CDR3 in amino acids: CAFRPGCYEQYV. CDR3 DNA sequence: TGCGCCTTCCGCCCTGGCTGTTACGAGCAGTACGTC.

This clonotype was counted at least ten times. In DNA, the CDR3 is TGTGCCAGCAGCAGGCAGGGGGGGGATACGCAGTATTTT. Translating it yields CASSRQGGDTQYF. The chain couples TRBV9 to TRBJ2-3; TRBD1 or TRBD2 may be the D gene (7 bases each). The CDR3 extends over 13 amino acids. Germline CDR1 is SGDLS and CDR2 is YYNGEE. V was clipped by 4 bases and J by 6 bases, with 12 bases between them. Variable domain in full (rest from reference TRBV9 and TRBJ2-3): DSGVTQTPKHLITATGQRVTLRCSPRSGDLSVYWYQQSLDQGLQFLIQYYNGEERAKGNILERFSAQQFPDLHSELNLSSLELGDSALYFCASSRQGGDTQYFGPGTRLTVL.

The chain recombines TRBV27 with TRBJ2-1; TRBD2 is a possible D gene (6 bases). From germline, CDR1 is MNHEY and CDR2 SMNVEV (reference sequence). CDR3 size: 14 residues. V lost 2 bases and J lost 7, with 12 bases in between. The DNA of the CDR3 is TGTGCCAGCAGTTTAGGGGGTCGGGGGAATGAGCAGTTCTTC. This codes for CASSLGGRGNEQFF.

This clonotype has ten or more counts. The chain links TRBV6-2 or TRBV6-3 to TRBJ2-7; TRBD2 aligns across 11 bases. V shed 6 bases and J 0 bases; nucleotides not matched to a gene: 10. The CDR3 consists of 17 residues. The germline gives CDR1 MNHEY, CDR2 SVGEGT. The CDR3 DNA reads TGTGCCAGCAGAACCCGACTAGCGGGGACTCTCTCCTACGAGCAGTACTTC. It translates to CASRTRLAGTLSYEQYF.

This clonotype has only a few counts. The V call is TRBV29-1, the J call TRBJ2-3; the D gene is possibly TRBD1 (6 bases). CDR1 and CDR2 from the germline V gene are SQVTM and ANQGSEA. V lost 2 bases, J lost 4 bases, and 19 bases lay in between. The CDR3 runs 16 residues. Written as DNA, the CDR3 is TGCAGCGTTGAACTCCAGGGGCCCTTGGGGTCAGATACGCAGTATTTT. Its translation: CSVELQGPLGSDTQYF.

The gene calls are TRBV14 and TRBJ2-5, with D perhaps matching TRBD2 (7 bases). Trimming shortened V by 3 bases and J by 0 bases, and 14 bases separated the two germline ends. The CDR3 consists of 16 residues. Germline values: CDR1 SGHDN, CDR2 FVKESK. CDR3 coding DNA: TGTGCCAGCAGCCATGTTGCGGGGGCTTACCAAGAGACCCAGTACTTC. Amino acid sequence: CASSHVAGAYQETQYF.

The CDR3 DNA reads TGTGCCAGCAGCGTGGGGACAGGGGGCACAGATACGCAGCATTTT. As protein: CASSVGTGGTDTQHF. The rearrangement joins TRBV9 to TRBJ2-3; TRBD1 matches at 12 bases. Matching the DNA end better, TRBJ1-5 makes the J call doubtful. In germline, CDR1 is SGDLS, CDR2 YYNGEE. The CDR3 sequence is 15 residues long.

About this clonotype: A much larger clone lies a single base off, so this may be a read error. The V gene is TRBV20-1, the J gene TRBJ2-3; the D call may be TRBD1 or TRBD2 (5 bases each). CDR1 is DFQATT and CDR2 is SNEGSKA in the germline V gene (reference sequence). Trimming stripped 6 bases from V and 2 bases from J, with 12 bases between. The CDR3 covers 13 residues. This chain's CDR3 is CSAPGRYTDTQYF. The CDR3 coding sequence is TGCAGTGCCCCGGGACGCTACACAGATACGCAGTATTTT.

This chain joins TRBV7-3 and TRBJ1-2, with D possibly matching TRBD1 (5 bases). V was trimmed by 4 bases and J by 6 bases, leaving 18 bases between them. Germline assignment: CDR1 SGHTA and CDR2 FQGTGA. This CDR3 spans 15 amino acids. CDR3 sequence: CASSSPMRQGDGYTF. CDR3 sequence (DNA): TGTGCCAGCAGCTCCCCGATGCGGCAGGGTGATGGCTACACCTTC.